This T cell receptor (beta chain) appears in the sequencing data of a study of blood T cell repertoires in COVID-19. Study at large: Samples of COVID-19 (acute and convalescent) were obtained from the United States, Italy and Spain.

This CDR3 comprises 13 residues. Trimming shortened V by 4 bases and J by 6 bases, and 11 bases separated the two germline ends. CDR1 is SGHRS, CDR2 YFSETQ, per germline. Sequenced by immunoSEQ multiplex PCR; TCRdb stores in-frame clones only, minus some. The sample shows 210,000 or so clones, approximately 80% of them seen only once. V and J are TRBV5-1 and TRBJ2-1; D might be TRBD2 (6 bases). Source material: peripheral blood. The receptor comes from a woman over 75 with acute or convalescent COVID-19. The CDR3 loop reads CASSPAGGNEQFF. The CDR3 DNA reads as TGCGCCAGCAGCCCGGCCGGGGGCAATGAGCAGTTCTTC.